A single sample is the source of the 12 T cell receptor beta chains below, sequenced in a study of T cell responses to AZD1222 COVID-19 vaccine. Sequenced by immunoSEQ multiplex PCR; TCRdb stores in-frame clones only, minus some. The profile shows approximately 150,000 clones, approximately 94% of them singletons. Sequenced here: peripheral blood, sampled on day 0 of AZD1222 vaccination. Receptors originate from an adult in good health.

The genes are TRBV5-3 and TRBJ2-1; no clear D. TRBV5-3 is an open reading frame, and its role is uncertain. V was clipped by 3 bases and J by 0 bases, with 4 bases between them. This CDR3 has 13 amino acids. The DNA of the CDR3 is TGTGCCAGAAGCTCGAGCTCCTACAATGAGCAGTTCTTC. Its translation is CARSSSSYNEQFF.

This chain connects TRBV5-1 to TRBJ2-7; 8 bases match TRBD1. Trimming cost V 3 bases and J 6 bases; bases outside gene matches: 8. Germline V lookup: CDR1 SGHRS, CDR2 YFSETQ. CDR3 length equals 14 residues. CDR3 in amino acids: CASSSTGERGEQYF. In DNA form, the CDR3 reads TGCGCCAGCAGCTCGACAGGGGAACGAGGCGAGCAGTACTTC.

This sequence joins TRBV10-3 and TRBJ2-3; 8 nucleotides line up with TRBD2. The CDR3 has 15 amino acids. Trimming removed 10 bases from V and 2 bases from J; junction bases left unmatched: 11. Per germline, CDR1 ENHRY and CDR2 SYGVKD. The CDR3 here is CASPGTSGITDTQYF. CDR3 in DNA: TGTGCCAGCCCGGGTACTAGCGGAATCACAGATACGCAGTATTTT.

The rearrangement uses TRBV6-2 or TRBV6-3 and TRBJ1-2; D gene unclear. CDR3 length: 12 residues. With 0 bases removed from V and 8 bases from J, the gap between germline ends came to 7 bases. Germline lookup yields CDR1 MNHEY and CDR2 SVGEGT. Here the CDR3 DNA reads TGTGCCAGCAGTTACTCGTCGGAAGGCTACACCTTC. Translating it yields CASSYSSEGYTF.

This chain uses TRBV11-2 with TRBJ2-2; D gene uncertain. Per the germline V gene, CDR1 is SGHAT and CDR2 is FQNNGV. The CDR3 consists of 14 residues. Trimming cost V 5 bases and J 5 bases, with 12 bases left between them. The CDR3: CASSALRVTGELFF. The CDR3 bases are TGTGCCAGCAGCGCATTAAGGGTTACCGGGGAGCTGTTTTTT.

V is TRBV2 and J is TRBJ1-3, with D perhaps TRBD1 (6 bases). The germline V and J ends were trimmed by 6 bases and 2 bases, with 11 bases remaining between them. The V gene's germline CDR1 is SNHLY and CDR2 FYNNEI. The CDR3 spans 14 residues. CDR3 residues: CASSRGNPGNTIYF. The DNA for the CDR3 is TGTGCCAGCAGCAGGGGAAACCCTGGAAACACCATATATTTT.

The chain links TRBV6-1 to TRBJ1-1; 9 positions match TRBD1. The CDR3 runs 13 residues. Per germline, CDR1 MNHNS and CDR2 SASEGT. Trimming removed 3 bases from V and 11 bases from J; junction bases left unmatched: 7. CDR3 sequence reads: CASSEGQGIKAFF. Here the CDR3 DNA reads TGTGCCAGCAGTGAGGGACAGGGTATTAAGGCTTTCTTT.

This clone appeared a single time. The chain employs TRBV30 and TRBJ1-6; the D is unclear. Germline V gene data show CDR1 as GTSNPN and CDR2 as SVGIG (reference sequence). This CDR3 comprises 12 residues. Trimming shortened V by 4 bases and J by 9 bases, and 10 bases separated the two germline ends. Here the CDR3 DNA reads TGTGCCTGGAATGTTAAAATTTCACCCCTCCACTTT. Translation gives CAWNVKISPLHF.

This chain connects TRBV30 to TRBJ2-2; D tentatively fits TRBD1 or TRBD2 (5 bases each). The CDR3 is 15 residues long. Germline V gene sequence: CDR1 GTSNPN, CDR2 SVGIG (reference sequence). V lost 4 bases to trimming and J lost 6 bases, with 18 bases between them. CDR3 sequence (DNA): TGTGCCTGGACCCAGGGACGACGGAATCCCGGGGAGCTGTTTTTT. Translating gives CAWTQGRRNPGELFF. Variable domain in full (rest from reference TRBV30 and TRBJ2-2): SQTIHQWPATLVQPVGSPLSLECTVEGTSNPNLYWYRQAAGRGLQLLFYSVGIGQISSEVPQNLSASRPQDRQFILSSKKLLLSDSGFYLCAWTQGRRNPGELFFGEGSRLTVL.

As regards this clone: Other nucleotide sequences from this sample produce the same CDR3. V and J are TRBV12-3 or TRBV12-4 and TRBJ1-1; D gene uncertain. V was pared by 2 bases and J by 1 base, with 5 bases between. This CDR3 is built from 13 residues. CDR3 DNA: TGTGCCAGCAGTTTAAGAGGGAACACTGAAGCTTTCTTT. This codes for CASSLRGNTEAFF.

The chain combines TRBV28 with TRBJ1-2; a possible D gene is TRBD1 (5 bases). CDR1 is MDHEN and CDR2 is SYDVKM in the germline V gene. The V end was cut by 5 bases, the J end by 3 bases, with 16 bases between. This CDR3 is 15 amino acids long. CDR3 region: CASSQGGAGDYGYTF. Here the CDR3 DNA reads TGTGCCAGCAGTCAAGGAGGGGCCGGCGACTATGGCTACACCTTC.

The CDR3 sequence: CASSGPARVGVQNYGYTF. As DNA, the CDR3 is TGTGCCAGCAGCGGCCCCGCCAGAGTAGGGGTGCAAAACTATGGCTACACCTTC. This rearrangement joins TRBV6-2 or TRBV6-3 to TRBJ1-2; the D gene is possibly TRBD1 (5 bases). V lost 6 bases, J lost 2 bases, and 25 bases lay in between. This CDR3 spans 18 amino acids. The germline V gene encodes CDR1 MNHEY and CDR2 SVGEGT.